Sequencing of this T cell receptor (beta chain) was carried out in a study of human T cells and chemical hapten exposure. Study at large: The variation in per-sample TCR yields arose mainly from small differences in pooled library volumes.

The starting material, unfractionated whole blood, was used for total RNA extraction. Original handling: Samples contained a median of roughly 99,000 TCRs, with a range of 23,224 to 690,600. TCRdb re-called the 5' RACE reads through MiXCR, storing one row per CDR3 protein. V and J calls and clone size were set by TCRdb, not the authors. The repertoire includes about 110,000 distinct CDR3 sequences, approximately 20% of them detected once, and 2.8% sits in the top ten. This receptor was identified in a human donor in good health.

The CDR3 DNA sequence: TGTGCCAGCAGTGAGTTCCGAGGGACAGGCCTTGCGTTCTTC. This gives the protein CASSEFRGTGLAFF. The J gene is TRBJ2-1, the V gene TRBV2, with 8 bases fitting TRBD1. This CDR3 has 14 residues. Germline trimming cut 3 bases from V and 15 bases from J; bases unmatched to any gene: 13. Germline V gives CDR1 SNHLY, CDR2 FYNNEI.